These 6 T cell receptor beta chains originate from one sample sequenced in a study of blood T cell repertoires in COVID-19. Assay: immunoSEQ multiplex PCR; the TCRdb copy retains only in-frame clones and omits some. Here the sample spans fewer than 75,000 clones, just under 90% being singletons. Material for sequencing was peripheral blood. Receptors originate from a man in his 60s with acute or convalescent COVID-19.

The V call is TRBV14, the J call TRBJ2-1; TRBD1 aligns across 7 bases. Germline V CDR1 and CDR2: SGHDN, FVKESK. The CDR3 sequence is 18 residues long. V gave up 1 base and J gave up 0 bases; unmatched junction bases: 9. The CDR3 sequence is CASSQVFRGPSSYNEQFF. The CDR3 bases are TGTGCCAGCAGCCAAGTTTTTAGGGGGCCTAGCTCCTACAATGAGCAGTTCTTC.

This sequence joins TRBV5-6 and TRBJ2-3; 9 bases align to TRBD2. The trim removed 5 bases at V and 2 bases at J, leaving 15 bases unmatched. The CDR3 loop spans 18 amino acids. Looked up from germline, CDR1 is SGHDT and CDR2 is YYEEEE. CDR3 sequence: CASSYPLASGGPTDTQYF. The CDR3 region has the DNA TGTGCCAGCAGTTACCCCCTAGCGAGCGGGGGGCCCACAGATACGCAGTATTTT.

The gene calls are TRBV10-3 and TRBJ1-1; 9 nucleotides match TRBD1. V lost 7 bases, J lost 3 bases, and 6 bases stayed unmatched. This CDR3 is built from 14 residues. Looked up from germline, CDR1 is ENHRY and CDR2 is SYGVKD. This CDR3 reads CAITRQGGDTEAFF. CDR3 bases: TGTGCCATCACTCGACAGGGGGGGGACACTGAAGCTTTCTTT.

The V call is TRBV6-5, the J call TRBJ1-3, with a tentative D call TRBD1 (6 bases). The CDR3 spans 14 residues. The germline V gene encodes CDR1 MNHEY and CDR2 SVGAGI. V was cut by 4 bases and J by 1 base, with 8 bases left in between. DNA for the CDR3: TGTGCCAGCAGTTCTGGGACATCTGGAAACACCATATATTTT. Protein: CASSSGTSGNTIYF.

This rearrangement joins TRBV13 to TRBJ2-1; 12 bases match TRBD1. V shed 4 bases, J shed 8 bases, and the junction held 6 bases outside the gene matches. Per the germline V gene, CDR1 is PRHDT and CDR2 is FYEKMQ (reference sequence). This CDR3 has 15 residues. CDR3 sequence: CASSSRDRGLDEQFF. CDR3 DNA sequence: TGTGCCAGCAGCTCCCGGGACAGGGGGCTCGATGAGCAGTTCTTC.

This clone was recorded a few times. The chain carries TRBV6-2 or TRBV6-3 and TRBJ2-5; D possibly corresponds to TRBD2 (5 bases). Germline V lookup: CDR1 MNHEY, CDR2 SVGEGT. V was clipped by 5 bases and J by 0 bases, with 13 bases between them. The CDR3 runs to 15 residues. Here the CDR3 reads CASSTIGDDQETQYF. The CDR3 region has the DNA TGTGCCAGCAGTACGATCGGGGATGACCAAGAGACCCAGTACTTC.